Many counts were recorded for the clone carrying this T cell receptor beta chain. What it binds is unknown. An end of the junction differs from the germline gene, which may be a read error. They built TCR cDNA with 5'RACE template switching, a step that put in a universal primer site and UMIs. TCRdb re-derived calls from the 5' RACE reads in MiXCR, one entry per CDR3 protein. The sample includes roughly 300,000 distinct CDR3 sequences, around 6.8% of them seen just once. These data belong to a study of T cells after yellow fever vaccination. Looking at the study overall: The SMART-Seq v4 Ultra Low Input method served to prepare the low-cell-number fractions. General observations from the study: Post-booster samples contained most primary-vaccination clones (about 95% CD4, around 88% CD8). Contamination by abundant bulk-population clonotypes could be present in FACS-sorted repertoires.

Germline loops: CDR1 DFQATT, CDR2 SNEGSKA (reference sequence). The CDR3 consists of 14 residues. The chain combines TRBV20-1 with TRBJ2-3; TRBD1 might be the D (6 bases). The clonotype was recovered from a man aged 18 to 35 who received the YFV17D yellow fever vaccine. Sequenced here: PBMCs, sampled about 49 days after the first yellow fever vaccination. The CDR3 DNA sequence: TGCAGTGCCAGAGGGGGTTCTAGCACAGATACGCAGTATTTT. Translation gives CSARGGSSTDTQYF.